The 5 T cell receptor beta chains listed next were all sequenced from one sample in a study of blood T cell repertoires in COVID-19 (dated by TCRdb to the early 2020s). Library construction relied on the immunoSEQ multiplex PCR assay. As stored in TCRdb, this immuneACCESS dataset retains in-frame rearrangements with V and J assigned. A fraction of the clones does not appear; measured against another copy, unresolved V genes explain less than half of the discrepancy, and the remainder lacks a known reason. The sample has roughly 350,000 clones on record, about nine tenths of them singletons. Jointly, the top ten make up approximately 7.4% of the sample. Sequencing input: peripheral blood. These receptors were collected from a woman aged 70 to 79 with COVID-19, enrolled during active disease.

The sample holds a few counts of this clone. CDR3 DNA: TGTGCCAGTAGTATCCGGTTTAGACAGCCCCAGCATTTT. Its translation is CASSIRFRQPQHF. This chain links TRBV19 with TRBJ1-5, with D hard to call. V lost 3 bases, J lost 7 bases, and 10 bases lay in between. Germline assignment: CDR1 LNHDA and CDR2 SQIVND (reference sequence). CDR3 size: 13 residues.

The CDR3 nucleotides read TGTGCCAGTAGTATAGAGCCCTCAACGGGATCTGAAGCTTTCTTT. Residues: CASSIEPSTGSEAFF. The chain is built from TRBV19 and TRBJ1-1; D is undetermined. The CDR3 has 15 residues. V lost 0 bases to trimming and J lost 6 bases, with 14 bases between them. Per the germline V gene, CDR1 is LNHDA and CDR2 is SQIVND (reference sequence).

The chain employs TRBV5-1 and TRBJ1-2, with D tentatively TRBD1 (6 bases). This CDR3 region has 12 residues. From germline, CDR1 is SGHRS and CDR2 YFSETQ. V was clipped by 4 bases and J by 4 bases, with 8 bases between them. The CDR3 DNA follows: TGCGCCAGCAGCCAGGACAGCTATGGCTACACCTTC. This codes for CASSQDSYGYTF.

V is TRBV7-2 and J is TRBJ1-1; 8 nucleotides agree with TRBD1. V gave up 1 base and J gave up 1 base; unmatched junction bases: 2. CDR3 size: 15 residues. Per germline, CDR1 SGHTA and CDR2 FQGNSA. The CDR3 nucleotides read TGTGCCAGCAGCTTAGGGGGGACAGGGAACACTGAAGCTTTCTTT. Translation: CASSLGGTGNTEAFF.

The chain uses TRBV3-1 (or the pseudogene TRBV3-2) and TRBJ1-2; 7 bases map to TRBD1. CDR3 length: 15 amino acids. The ends lost 4 bases at V and 4 bases at J; junction bases unmatched: 9. Germline CDR1 is LGHDT and CDR2 is YNNKEL (reference sequence). The CDR3 sequence: CASSLRQGGRYGYTF. The CDR3 coding sequence is TGTGCCAGCAGCCTCCGGCAGGGGGGTCGCTATGGCTACACCTTC.